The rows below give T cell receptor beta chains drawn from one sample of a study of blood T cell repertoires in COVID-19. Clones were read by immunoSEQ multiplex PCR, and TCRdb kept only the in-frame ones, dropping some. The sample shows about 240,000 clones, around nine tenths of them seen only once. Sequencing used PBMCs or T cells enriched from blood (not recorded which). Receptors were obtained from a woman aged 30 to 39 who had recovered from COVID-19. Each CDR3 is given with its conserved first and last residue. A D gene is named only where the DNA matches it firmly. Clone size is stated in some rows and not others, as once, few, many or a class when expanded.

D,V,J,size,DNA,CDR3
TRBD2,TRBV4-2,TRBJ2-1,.,TGTGCCAGCAGCCAATCCCTAGCGGGAGTGCCCTACAATGAGCAGTTCTTC,CASSQSLAGVPYNEQFF
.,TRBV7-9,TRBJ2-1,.,TGTGCCAGCAGCCCTCGGACAGCTCCCGGAGGGTTCTTC,CASSPRTAPGGFF
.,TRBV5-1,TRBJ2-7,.,TGCGCCAGCAGCTTGGGGAGATATACCTACGAGCAGTACTTC,CASSLGRYTYEQYF
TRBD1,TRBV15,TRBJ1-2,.,TGTGCCACCAGCAGAGAGGGACAGCCCTCCAGTGGCTACACCTTC,CATSREGQPSSGYTF
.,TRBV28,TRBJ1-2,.,TGTGCCAGCAGTTTCAGCAACAGCCACCCCAACTTC,CASSFSNSHPNF
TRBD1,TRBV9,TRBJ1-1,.,TGTGCCAGCAGCGTAGAGGACAGGGGGACTGAAGCTTTCTTT,CASSVEDRGTEAFF
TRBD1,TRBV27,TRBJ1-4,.,TGTGCCAGCAGTGAGACAGGGGGGGATGAAAAACTGTTTTTT,CASSETGGDEKLFF
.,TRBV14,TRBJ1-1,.,TGTGCCAGCAGCCAAGATCCCCCCAGGGTGAACACTGAAGCTTTCTTT,CASSQDPPRVNTEAFF
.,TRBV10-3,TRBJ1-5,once,TGTGCCATACTACAGGGTTGGGGCAATCAGCCCCAGCATTTT,CAILQGWGNQPQHF
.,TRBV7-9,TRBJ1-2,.,TGTGCCAGCAGTAGACAGAATCGCTATGGCTACACCTTC,CASSRQNRYGYTF
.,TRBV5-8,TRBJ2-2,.,TGTGCCAGCAGCAAAGGGACTGTCCGAACCGGGGAGCTGTTTTTT,CASSKGTVRTGELFF
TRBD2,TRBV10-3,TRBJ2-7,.,TGTGCCATCAGTGAGAGGATAGCGGGAGGCGAGCAGTACTTC,CAISERIAGGEQYF
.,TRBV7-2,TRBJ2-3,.,TGTGCCAGCAGGTCTCAAGCAGGGGTCCGCACAGATACGCAGTATTTT,CASRSQAGVRTDTQYF
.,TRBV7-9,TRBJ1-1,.,TGTGCCAGCAGCTTCGGTTTTCGCGACAGCGAAGCTTTCTTT,CASSFGFRDSEAFF
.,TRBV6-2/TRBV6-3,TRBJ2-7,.,TGTGCCAGCAGTTACGCCAGCGAGCAGTACTTC,CASSYASEQYF
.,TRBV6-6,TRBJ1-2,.,TGTGCCAGCAGTTACCGCGGGTCCACCCTTGATGGCTACACCTTC,CASSYRGSTLDGYTF
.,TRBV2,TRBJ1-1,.,TGTGCCAGCAGCCCAGATCCGAACACTGAAGCTTTCTTT,CASSPDPNTEAFF
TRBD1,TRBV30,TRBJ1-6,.,TGTGCCTGGGGACAGGGTACAGGTTATAATTCACCCCTCCACTTT,CAWGQGTGYNSPLHF
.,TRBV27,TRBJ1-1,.,TGTGCCAGCAGTTCCCTCTTGAACACTGAAGCTTTCTTT,CASSSLLNTEAFF
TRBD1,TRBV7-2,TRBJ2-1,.,TGTGCCAGCAGCTTATCCCGGGGACAGGGAAGCTACAATGAGCAGTTCTTC,CASSLSRGQGSYNEQFF
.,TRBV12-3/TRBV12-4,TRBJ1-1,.,TGTGCCAGCAGTTTAGGCAGGAACACTGAAGCTTTCTTT,CASSLGRNTEAFF
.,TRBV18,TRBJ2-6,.,TGTGCCAGCCACTCAAGCGGAAGCTCTGGGGCCAACGTCCTGACTTTC,CASHSSGSSGANVLTF
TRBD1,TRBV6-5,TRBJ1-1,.,TGTGCCAGCAGTTACTCAGTGGACAGGGGGGGCACTGAAGCTTTCTTT,CASSYSVDRGGTEAFF
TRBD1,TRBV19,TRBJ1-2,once,TGTGCCAGTAGTCAACCGGGACAGAATAACTATGGCTACACCTTC,CASSQPGQNNYGYTF
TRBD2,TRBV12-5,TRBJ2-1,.,TGTGCTAGTGGTTTGAAGCCCGGGGGACTAGCGGGCCGAATGGCGGGATTTGATGAGCAGTTCTTC,CASGLKPGGLAGRMAGFDEQFF
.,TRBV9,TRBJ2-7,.,TGTGCCAGCAGCGTAGATGGCAAGAAGCTAGTCTTC,CASSVDGKKLVF
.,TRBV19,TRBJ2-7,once,TGTGCCAGTCAGGGTCCAGGGGCCTATAGCTCCTACGAGCAGTACTTC,CASQGPGAYSSYEQYF
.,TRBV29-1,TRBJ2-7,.,TGCAGCGGCGATACAGGGTCCAAGCAGTACTTC,CSGDTGSKQYF
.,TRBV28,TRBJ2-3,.,TGTGCCACCCGGGTCCCAACTAGCACAGATACGCAGTATTTT,CATRVPTSTDTQYF
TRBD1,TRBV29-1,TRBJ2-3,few,TGCAGCGTAGGACAGGGGGCTAGCACAGATACGCAGTATTTT,CSVGQGASTDTQYF
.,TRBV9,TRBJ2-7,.,TGTGCCAGCAGCGTAACCGGGACAAAGAGCTCCTACGAGCAGTACTTC,CASSVTGTKSSYEQYF
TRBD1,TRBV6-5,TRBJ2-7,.,TGTGCCAGCAGTACCCGACAGGGTCAGGACGAGCAGTACTTC,CASSTRQGQDEQYF
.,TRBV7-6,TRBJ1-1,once,TGTGCCAGCAGCTCCCGACAGGTCACTGAAGCTTTCTTT,CASSSRQVTEAFF
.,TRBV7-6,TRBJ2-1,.,TGTGCCAGCAGCTTAGGTTGGCCCAGGTTAGACAATGAGCAGTTCTTC,CASSLGWPRLDNEQFF
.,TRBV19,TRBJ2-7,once,TGTGCCAGTAGTATAACGCACAGGGAATCCTACGAGCAGTACTTC,CASSITHRESYEQYF
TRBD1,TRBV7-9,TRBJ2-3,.,TGTGCCAGCAGCTCGGGACAGGGAAGTGGCACAGATACGCAGTATTTT,CASSSGQGSGTDTQYF
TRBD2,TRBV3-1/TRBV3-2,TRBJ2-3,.,TGTGCCAGCAGCCAAGACTGGGCGGGAGAAACGCAGTATTTT,CASSQDWAGETQYF
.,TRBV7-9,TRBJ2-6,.,TGTGCCAGCAGCTTAGGCAGGGCCAGGACAGGGGCCAACGTCCTGACTTTC,CASSLGRARTGANVLTF
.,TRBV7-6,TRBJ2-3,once,TGTGCCAGCAGCTTAGGGCGCGGAGTGAGCACAGATACGCAGTATTTT,CASSLGRGVSTDTQYF
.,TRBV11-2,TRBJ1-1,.,TGTGCCAGCAGCATGGATCGGGACACTGAAGCTTTCTTT,CASSMDRDTEAFF